This T cell receptor beta chain was obtained from a study of chemoradiotherapy in HPV16-positive cancers. Study-wide points: In HPV16-positive patients, HPV-responsive T-cell expansion tracked better recurrence-free survival. Candidate HPV-specific clones and E7-related TCR motifs grew in tumor during treatment. HPV-specific T cells were functionally defined from only two HPV16-positive patients.

The data were produced by immunoSEQ multiplex PCR, yet TCRdb's version contains in-frame clones alone and is incomplete. The table has about 33,000 clones, around 86% seen once. About this clone itself: The antigen is undetermined.

Repertoires were sampled repeatedly during chemoradiotherapy. Per the germline V gene, CDR1 is SQVTM and CDR2 is ANQGSEA. V shed 6 bases and J 3 bases; nucleotides not matched to a gene: 2. This CDR3 region has 11 residues. The sequence derives from a human donor with HPV-associated anogenital cancer. The material was blood, obtained from a patient who underwent chemoradiotherapy. The rearrangement joins TRBV29-1 to TRBJ2-7; TRBD1 matches 7 bases. The CDR3 loop is CSVGTVYEQYF. CDR3 nucleotide sequence: TGCAGCGTGGGGACAGTCTACGAGCAGTACTTC.